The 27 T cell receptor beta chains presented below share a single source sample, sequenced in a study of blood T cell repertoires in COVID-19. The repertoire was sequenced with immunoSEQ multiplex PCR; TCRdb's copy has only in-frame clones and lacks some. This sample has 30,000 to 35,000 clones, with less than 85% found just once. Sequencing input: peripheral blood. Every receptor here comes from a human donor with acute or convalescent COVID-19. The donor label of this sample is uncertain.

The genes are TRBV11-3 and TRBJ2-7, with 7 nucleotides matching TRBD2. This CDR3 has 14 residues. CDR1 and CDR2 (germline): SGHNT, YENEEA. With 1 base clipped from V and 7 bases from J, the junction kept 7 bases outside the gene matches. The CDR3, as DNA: TGTGCCAGCAGCTTAGGGGGAGGGTCGGGTGAGCAGTACTTC. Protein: CASSLGGGSGEQYF.

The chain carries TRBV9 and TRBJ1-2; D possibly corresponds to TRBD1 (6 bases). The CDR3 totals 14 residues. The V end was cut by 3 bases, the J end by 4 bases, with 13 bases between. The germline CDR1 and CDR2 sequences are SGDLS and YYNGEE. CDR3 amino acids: CASSESTGSYGYTF. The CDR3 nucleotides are TGTGCCAGCAGCGAGTCAACAGGGTCCTATGGCTACACCTTC.

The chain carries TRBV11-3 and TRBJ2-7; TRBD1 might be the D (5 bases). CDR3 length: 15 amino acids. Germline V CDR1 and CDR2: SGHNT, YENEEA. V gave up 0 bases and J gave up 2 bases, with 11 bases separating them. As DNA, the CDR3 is TGTGCCAGCAGCTTAGAAGGGCAGGGCACCTACGAGCAGTACTTC. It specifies CASSLEGQGTYEQYF.

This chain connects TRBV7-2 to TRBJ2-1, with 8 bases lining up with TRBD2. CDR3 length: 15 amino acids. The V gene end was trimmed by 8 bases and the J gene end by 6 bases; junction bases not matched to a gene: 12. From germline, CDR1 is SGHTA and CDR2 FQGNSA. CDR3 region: CASRLGSSGPNEQFF. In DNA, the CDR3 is TGTGCCAGCCGACTTGGTTCTAGCGGGCCCAATGAGCAGTTCTTC.

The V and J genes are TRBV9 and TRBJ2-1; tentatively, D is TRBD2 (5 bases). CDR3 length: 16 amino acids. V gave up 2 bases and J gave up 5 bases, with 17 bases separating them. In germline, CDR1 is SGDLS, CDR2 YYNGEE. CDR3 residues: CASSVSPSLPDNEQFF. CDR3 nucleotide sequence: TGTGCCAGCAGCGTTAGTCCTAGCTTGCCCGACAATGAGCAGTTCTTC.

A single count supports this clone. In DNA, the CDR3 is TGTGCCAGCAGTTCCCGCAGGGGAAGTGAGCAGTTCTTC. As protein: CASSSRRGSEQFF. The genes are TRBV27 and TRBJ2-1; maybe TRBD1 (6 bases). CDR3 length: 13 residues. The V end was cut by 4 bases, the J end by 9 bases, with 13 bases between. Germline loops: CDR1 MNHEY, CDR2 SMNVEV (reference sequence).

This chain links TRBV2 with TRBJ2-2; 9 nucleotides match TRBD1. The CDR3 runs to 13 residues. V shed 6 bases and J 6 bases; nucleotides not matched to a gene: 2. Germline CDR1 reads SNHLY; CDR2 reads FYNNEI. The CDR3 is CASSGQGSGELFF. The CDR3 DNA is TGTGCCAGCAGCGGACAGGGGTCCGGGGAGCTGTTTTTT.

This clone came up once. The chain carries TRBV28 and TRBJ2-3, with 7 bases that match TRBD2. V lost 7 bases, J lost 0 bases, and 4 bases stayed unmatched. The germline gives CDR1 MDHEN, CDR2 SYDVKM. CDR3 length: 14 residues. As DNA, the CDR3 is TGTGCCAGCATAAATAGCGGGAGCACAGATACGCAGTATTTT. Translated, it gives CASINSGSTDTQYF.

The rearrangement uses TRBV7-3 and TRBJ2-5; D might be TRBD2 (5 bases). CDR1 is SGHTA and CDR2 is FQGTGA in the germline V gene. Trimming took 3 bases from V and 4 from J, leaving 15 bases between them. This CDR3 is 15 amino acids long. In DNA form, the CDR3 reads TGTGCCAGCAGCTTGAGTCGGGGAACTGGAGAGACCCAGTACTTC. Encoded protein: CASSLSRGTGETQYF.

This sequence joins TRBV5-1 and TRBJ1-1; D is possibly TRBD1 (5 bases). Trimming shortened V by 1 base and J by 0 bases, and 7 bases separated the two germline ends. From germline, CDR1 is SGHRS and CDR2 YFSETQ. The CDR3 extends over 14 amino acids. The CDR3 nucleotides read TGCGCCAGCAGCTTGATGGACATGAACACTGAAGCTTTCTTT. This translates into CASSLMDMNTEAFF.

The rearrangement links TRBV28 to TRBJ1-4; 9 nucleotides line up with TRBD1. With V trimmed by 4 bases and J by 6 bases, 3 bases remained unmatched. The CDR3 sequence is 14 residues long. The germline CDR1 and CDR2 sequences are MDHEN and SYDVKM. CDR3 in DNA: TGTGCCAGCAGTTCCGGGACAGGGCATGAAAAACTGTTTTTT. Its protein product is CASSSGTGHEKLFF.

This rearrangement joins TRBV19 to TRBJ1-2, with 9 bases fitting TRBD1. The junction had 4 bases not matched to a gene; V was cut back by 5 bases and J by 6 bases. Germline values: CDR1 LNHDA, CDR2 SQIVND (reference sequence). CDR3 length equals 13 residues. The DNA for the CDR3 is TGTGCCAGTAGTGCAACAGGGGGCAATGGCTACACCTTC. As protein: CASSATGGNGYTF.

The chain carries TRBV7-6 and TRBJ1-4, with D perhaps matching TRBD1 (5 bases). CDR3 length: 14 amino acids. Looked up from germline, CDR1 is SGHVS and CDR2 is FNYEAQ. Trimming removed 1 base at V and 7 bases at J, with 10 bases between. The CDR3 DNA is TGTGCCAGCAGCTTAGGGGGGGGAGGTGAAAAACTGTTTTTT. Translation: CASSLGGGGEKLFF.

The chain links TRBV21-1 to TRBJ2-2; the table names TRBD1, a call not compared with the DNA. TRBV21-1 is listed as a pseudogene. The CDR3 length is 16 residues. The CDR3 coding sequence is TGTGCCAGCAGCCGCCCGGACAGGGGGAACACCGGGGAGCTGTTTTTT. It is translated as CASSRPDRGNTGELFF.

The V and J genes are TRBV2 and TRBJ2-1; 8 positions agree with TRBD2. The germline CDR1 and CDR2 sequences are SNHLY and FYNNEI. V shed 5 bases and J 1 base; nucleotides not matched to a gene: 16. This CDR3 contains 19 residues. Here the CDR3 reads CASSTIGLAGSTSYNEQFF. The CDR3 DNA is TGTGCCAGCAGTACCATTGGCCTAGCGGGCTCGACTTCCTACAATGAGCAGTTCTTC.

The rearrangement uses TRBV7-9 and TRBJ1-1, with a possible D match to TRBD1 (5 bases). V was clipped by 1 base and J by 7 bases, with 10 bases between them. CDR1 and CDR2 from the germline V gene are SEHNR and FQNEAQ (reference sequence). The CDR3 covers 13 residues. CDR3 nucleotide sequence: TGTGCCAGCAGCTTAGGTCGGGGGATTGAAGCTTTCTTT. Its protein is CASSLGRGIEAFF.

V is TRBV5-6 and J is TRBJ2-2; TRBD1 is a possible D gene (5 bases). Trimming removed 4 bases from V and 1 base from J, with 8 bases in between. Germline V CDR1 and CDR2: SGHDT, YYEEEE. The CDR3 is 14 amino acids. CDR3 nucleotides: TGTGCCAGCAGCCCTGGACAGAACACCGGGGAGCTGTTTTTT. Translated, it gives CASSPGQNTGELFF.

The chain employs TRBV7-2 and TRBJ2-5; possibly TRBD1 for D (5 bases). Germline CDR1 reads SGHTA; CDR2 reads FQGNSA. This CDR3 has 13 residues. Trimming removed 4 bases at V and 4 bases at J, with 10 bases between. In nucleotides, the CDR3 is TGTGCCAGCAGCTCGCAGGGTACAGAGACCCAGTACTTC. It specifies CASSSQGTETQYF.

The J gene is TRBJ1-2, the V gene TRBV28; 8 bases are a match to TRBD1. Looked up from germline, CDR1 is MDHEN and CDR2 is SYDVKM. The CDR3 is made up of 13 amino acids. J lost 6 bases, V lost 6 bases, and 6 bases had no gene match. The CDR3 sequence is CASRQGQADGYTF. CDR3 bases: TGTGCCAGCAGGCAGGGACAGGCGGATGGCTACACCTTC.

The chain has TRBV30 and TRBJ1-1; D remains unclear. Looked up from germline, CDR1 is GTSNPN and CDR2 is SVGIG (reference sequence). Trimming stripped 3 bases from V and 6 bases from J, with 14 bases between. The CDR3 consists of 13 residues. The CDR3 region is CAWSALLDAEAFF. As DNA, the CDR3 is TGTGCCTGGAGCGCGCTCCTAGACGCTGAAGCTTTCTTT.

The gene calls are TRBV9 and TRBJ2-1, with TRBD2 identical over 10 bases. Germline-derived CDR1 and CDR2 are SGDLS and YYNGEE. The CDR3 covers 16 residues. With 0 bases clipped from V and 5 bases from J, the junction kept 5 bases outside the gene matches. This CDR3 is CASSVGTSGKNNEQFF. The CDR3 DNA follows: TGTGCCAGCAGCGTAGGGACTAGCGGAAAGAACAATGAGCAGTTCTTC.

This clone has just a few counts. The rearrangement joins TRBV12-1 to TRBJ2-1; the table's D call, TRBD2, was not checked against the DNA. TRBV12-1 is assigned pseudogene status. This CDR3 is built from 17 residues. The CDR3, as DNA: TGTGCCAGCAGCTTTAGAGGAGCGGGAGAGGACTACAATGAGCAGTTCTTC. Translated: CASSFRGAGEDYNEQFF.

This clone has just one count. The chain's CDR3 is CASSLRGTRNTIYF. The DNA of the CDR3 is TGTGCCAGCAGTTTACGCGGGACTAGAAACACCATATATTTT. The chain carries TRBV28 and TRBJ1-3; D is possibly TRBD1 (5 bases). The CDR3 is made up of 14 amino acids. Germline lookup yields CDR1 MDHEN and CDR2 SYDVKM. V was pared by 2 bases and J by 5 bases, with 10 bases between.

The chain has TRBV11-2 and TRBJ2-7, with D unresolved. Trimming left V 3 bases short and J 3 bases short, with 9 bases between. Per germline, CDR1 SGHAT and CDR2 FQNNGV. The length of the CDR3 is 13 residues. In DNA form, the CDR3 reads TGTGCCAGCAGCTTTGAGGTGGGCTACGAGCAGTACTTC. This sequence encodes CASSFEVGYEQYF.

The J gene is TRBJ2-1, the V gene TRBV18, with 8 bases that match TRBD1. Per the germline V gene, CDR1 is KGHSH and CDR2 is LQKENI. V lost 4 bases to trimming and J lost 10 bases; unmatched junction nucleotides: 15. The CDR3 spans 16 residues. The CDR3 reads CASSLETGVSYGEQFF. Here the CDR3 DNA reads TGTGCCAGCTCACTCGAGACAGGGGTCTCATATGGAGAGCAGTTCTTC.

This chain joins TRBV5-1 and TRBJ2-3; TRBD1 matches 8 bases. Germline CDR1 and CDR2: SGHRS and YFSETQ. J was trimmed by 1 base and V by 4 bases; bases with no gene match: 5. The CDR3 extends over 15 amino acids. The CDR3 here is CASSIQGAGTDTQYF. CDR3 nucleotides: TGCGCCAGCAGCATTCAGGGGGCAGGCACAGATACGCAGTATTTT.

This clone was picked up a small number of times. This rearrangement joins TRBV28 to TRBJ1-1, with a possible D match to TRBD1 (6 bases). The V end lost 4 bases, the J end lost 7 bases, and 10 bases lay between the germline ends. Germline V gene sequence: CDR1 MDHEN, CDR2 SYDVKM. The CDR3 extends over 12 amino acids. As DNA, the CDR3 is TGTGCCAGCAGTTCTTACAGGGTTGAAGCTTTCTTT. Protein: CASSSYRVEAFF. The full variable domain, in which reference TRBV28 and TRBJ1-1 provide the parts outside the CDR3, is DVKVTQSSRYLVKRTGEKVFLECVQDMDHENMFWYRQDPGLGLRLIYFSYDVKMKEKGDIPEGYSVSREKKERFSLILESASTNQTSMYLCASSSYRVEAFFGQGTRLTVV.